This T cell receptor beta chain was sequenced during a study of blood T cell repertoires in COVID-19. About the research overall: PBMCs, B-cell-depleted T cells, or T cells were the source of the cDNA or gDNA that made up the material.

Original analysis: Amplification from reference gene primers served as the basis for estimated nucleated cell counts. Assay used: immunoSEQ multiplex PCR; TCRdb lists only in-frame clones, some missing. V and J calls plus clone size are reproduced from that table; the DNA served to infer D and trimming. The sample carries 9,000 to 15,000 clones, around 79% recorded once. V was clipped by 3 bases and J by 0 bases; unmatched bases: 8. Germline V CDR1 and CDR2: SGHRS, YFSETQ. The CDR3 length is 18 residues. Input material: peripheral blood. The receptor was derived from an elderly man with acute or convalescent COVID-19. This sequence joins TRBV5-1 and TRBJ2-2, with 10 bases that match TRBD1. CDR3 sequence: CASSSGYGTGANTGELFF. In DNA form, the CDR3 reads TGCGCCAGCAGCTCAGGCTACGGGACAGGGGCGAACACCGGGGAGCTGTTTTTT.